A selection of T cell receptor beta chains follows, all from one sample in a study of T cell repertoires in cytomegalovirus infection. TCRdb analysed the reads with MiXCR anew, one entry per CDR3 protein. Here the sample spans about 740,000 distinct CDR3 sequences, roughly 35% being singletons. Sequenced: PBMCs. The receptors shown here come from a human donor in good health (CMV status not recorded). Some clones in this sample may be carry-over from other donors' samples. Both conserved end residues are part of each CDR3. Fields, in order: clone size, J gene, D gene, V gene, CDR3 protein, CDR3 DNA. A D gene is named only where the DNA matches it firmly. Size values are once, few and many counts, or a class for expanded clones, and some rows have none.

NA | TRBJ1-2 | NA | TRBV24-1 | CATSPAVNYGYTF | TGTGCCACCAGTCCGGCAGTCAACTATGGCTACACCTTC
NA | TRBJ1-6 | NA | TRBV2 | CASSVKPGISHSSLHF | TGTGCCAGCTCAGTGAAGCCCGGGATTAGCCATTCATCCCTCCACTTT
few | TRBJ2-3 | NA | TRBV10-3 | CATLRTRENTDTQYF | TGTGCCACCCTCCGGACACGGGAAAACACAGATACGCAGTATTTT
once | TRBJ2-5 | NA | TRBV25-1 | CASSLLLGESQYF | TGTGCCAGCAGTCTACTTCTAGGAGAGTCCCAGTACTTC
NA | TRBJ2-5 | TRBD1 | TRBV20-1 | CSAGPLTGGVETQYF | TGCAGTGCTGGTCCGTTGACAGGGGGGGTCGAGACCCAGTACTTC
NA | TRBJ2-7 | NA | TRBV29-1 | CSVELPEQYEQYF | TGCAGCGTTGAACTTCCGGAACAATACGAGCAGTACTTC
NA | TRBJ2-7 | NA | TRBV7-6 | CASSLGRDAYKQYF | TGTGCCAGCAGCTTAGGCAGGGATGCCTACAAGCAGTACTTC
NA | TRBJ1-4 | NA | TRBV12-3/TRBV12-4 | CASSLGRLNERLFF | TGTGCCAGCAGTTTGGGACGGCTTAATGAAAGACTGTTTTTT
few | TRBJ1-1 | TRBD1 | TRBV27 | CASSRQGTLLEAFF | TGTGCCAGCAGCCGACAGGGTACCCTCTTAGAGGCTTTCTTT
NA | TRBJ1-2 | NA | TRBV29-1 | CSVVLTENYGYTF | TGCAGCGTTGTTTTGACGGAAAACTATGGCTACACCTTC
NA | TRBJ2-1 | TRBD2 | TRBV10-3 | CAISDGGPGLAGKPYNEQFF | TGTGCCATCAGTGACGGGGGGCCGGGACTAGCGGGGAAACCCTACAATGAGCAGTTCTTC
few | TRBJ1-4 | NA | TRBV19 | CASSPASVNEKLFF | TGTGCCAGTAGTCCAGCATCGGTGAATGAAAAACTGTTTTTT
NA | TRBJ2-7 | NA | TRBV20-1 | CSAPGQGSAPYEQYF | TGCAGTGCGCCGGGTCAGGGTAGCGCGCCCTACGAGCAGTACTTC
NA | TRBJ1-1 | TRBD1 | TRBV5-1 | CASSWTLTTGVSRETEAFF | TGCGCCAGCAGCTGGACCCTTACGACAGGGGTCTCTCGGGAGACTGAAGCTTTCTTT
few | TRBJ2-7 | NA | TRBV6-6 | CASSYSWSPGAIYEQYF | TGTGCCAGCAGTTACTCCTGGTCTCCAGGGGCGATCTACGAGCAGTACTTC
few | TRBJ1-5 | NA | TRBV6-5 | CASSYWPEGQPQHF | TGTGCCAGCAGTTACTGGCCCGAGGGTCAGCCCCAGCATTTT
NA | TRBJ2-3 | NA | TRBV18 | CASSSLPSSTDTQYF | TGTGCCAGCTCATCACTCCCATCTAGCACAGATACGCAGTATTTT
NA | TRBJ1-2 | NA | TRBV6-1 | CASSVPPNYGYTF | TGTGCCAGCAGTGTACCACCTAACTATGGCTACACCTTC
many | TRBJ1-1 | NA | TRBV11-1 | CASSIQSNTEAFF | TGTGCCAGCAGCATACAATCGAACACTGAAGCTTTCTTT
few | TRBJ1-4 | TRBD1 | TRBV7-3 | CASGTGGVNEKLFF | TGTGCCAGCGGAACAGGGGGCGTTAATGAAAAACTGTTTTTT
NA | TRBJ1-6 | TRBD1 | TRBV7-9 | CASSRTGSNSPLHF | TGTGCCAGCAGCCGGACAGGGAGTAATTCACCCCTCCACTTT
few | TRBJ2-5 | TRBD1 | TRBV28 | CASSSSDRGLETQYF | TGTGCCAGCAGTTCGTCGGACAGGGGGTTAGAGACCCAGTACTTC
NA | TRBJ2-7 | NA | TRBV20-1 | CSASPTLHTLYEQYF | TGCAGTGCTAGTCCAACTCTGCACACCCTCTACGAGCAGTACTTC
few | TRBJ2-1 | TRBD2 | TRBV7-6 | CASSTSGSGGEQFF | TGTGCCAGCAGCACTAGCGGGAGTGGGGGTGAGCAGTTCTTC
few | TRBJ2-5 | NA | TRBV6-1 | CASSFTGFSGQETQYF | TGTGCCAGCAGTTTCACAGGTTTTTCGGGTCAAGAGACCCAGTACTTC
NA | TRBJ2-3 | TRBD1 | TRBV27 | CASGTGFSPDTQYF | TGTGCCAGCGGGACAGGTTTTAGTCCAGATACGCAGTATTTT
NA | TRBJ2-7 | TRBD1 | TRBV7-9 | CASSGPGQGYEQYF | TGTGCCAGCAGCGGACCGGGACAGGGGTACGAGCAGTACTTC
few | TRBJ1-6 | TRBD1 | TRBV7-9 | CASSPNGQANSPLHF | TGTGCCAGCAGCCCGAATGGACAGGCCAATTCACCCCTCCACTTT
few | TRBJ2-7 | TRBD1 | TRBV29-1 | CSVPGQMIGEQYF | TGCAGCGTTCCGGGACAGATGATTGGTGAGCAGTACTTC
NA | TRBJ2-1 | NA | TRBV29-1 | CSVTISLSSYNEQFF | TGCAGCGTTACAATATCTTTGAGCTCCTACAATGAGCAGTTCTTC
NA | TRBJ2-1 | NA | TRBV12-3/TRBV12-4 | CASSRDRIGNEQFF | TGTGCCAGCAGCAGAGACAGGATAGGTAATGAGCAGTTCTTC
NA | TRBJ1-2 | NA | TRBV2 | CASSEVSGSGYGYTF | TGTGCCAGCAGTGAAGTTTCAGGGAGCGGCTATGGCTACACCTTC
NA | TRBJ2-6 | NA | TRBV5-8 | CASSFRLSGANVLTF | TGTGCCAGCAGTTTCAGGTTGTCTGGGGCCAACGTCCTGACTTTC
few | TRBJ1-6 | TRBD1 | TRBV28 | CASSHQTGESAYNSPLHF | TGTGCCAGCAGTCATCAAACAGGGGAAAGCGCCTATAATTCACCCCTCCACTTT
many | TRBJ1-1 | TRBD1 | TRBV7-2 | CASSWDREALDTEAFF | TGTGCCAGCAGCTGGGACAGGGAGGCATTGGACACTGAAGCTTTCTTT
NA | TRBJ1-2 | TRBD1 | TRBV6-5 | CASNPLGGTAKDNYGYTF | TGTGCCAGCAACCCCCTTGGGGGGACAGCAAAAGATAACTATGGCTACACCTTC
few | TRBJ1-5 | NA | TRBV27 | CASSPRRVLGNQPQHF | TGTGCCAGCAGTCCCCGTCGAGTTTTGGGCAATCAGCCCCAGCATTTT
many | TRBJ1-3 | NA | TRBV10-3 | CAISENRKSGNTIYF | TGTGCCATCAGTGAGAACAGGAAATCTGGAAACACCATATATTTT
NA | TRBJ1-5 | NA | TRBV28 | CASSGWDGTPSNQPQHF | TGTGCCAGCAGTGGTTGGGATGGGACACCGAGCAATCAGCCCCAGCATTTT